The 18 T cell receptor beta chains presented below share a single source sample, sequenced in a study of blood T cell repertoires in COVID-19. Measured with immunoSEQ multiplex PCR; TCRdb has only the in-frame clones, and not every one. The top ten clones hold roughly 9.6% of a sample with 150,000 to 200,000 clones, more than 80% of them seen once. The sequenced material came from peripheral blood. The receptors come from a woman in her forties with COVID-19, enrolled during active disease.

This clone was observed at least ten times. The chain joins TRBV10-2 to TRBJ1-1; D is uncertain. V dropped 5 bases and J dropped 4 bases, with 14 bases sitting between them. CDR3 length: 14 residues. Per the germline V gene, CDR1 is WSHSY and CDR2 is SAAADI. The CDR3 sequence is CASSLRWEGTEAFF. CDR3 nucleotides: TGCGCCAGCAGTCTCAGATGGGAGGGCACTGAAGCTTTCTTT.

Of note for this clone: Other nucleotide sequences in the sample specify the same CDR3. The gene calls are TRBV18 and TRBJ1-5, with D possibly TRBD1 on 6 matching bases. The germline V gene encodes CDR1 KGHSH and CDR2 LQKENI. V was pared by 0 bases and J by 10 bases, with 7 bases between. The length of the CDR3 is 12 residues. The CDR3 loop is CASSPPGQPQHF. DNA for the CDR3: TGTGCCAGCTCACCACCGGGACAACCCCAGCATTTT.

The genes are TRBV30 and TRBJ1-4; possibly TRBD1 for D (5 bases). Germline CDR1 reads GTSNPN; CDR2 reads SVGIG (reference sequence). Trimming cost V 3 bases and J 4 bases, with 12 bases left between them. The CDR3 extends over 14 amino acids. The CDR3 coding sequence is TGTGCCTGGAGCCTTGGGGCCCTTAATGAAAAACTGTTTTTT. Encoded protein: CAWSLGALNEKLFF.

This clone was recorded once. The chain employs TRBV5-1 and TRBJ2-5; D not resolved. This CDR3 is built from 15 residues. Germline assignment: CDR1 SGHRS and CDR2 YFSETQ. Trimming shortened V by 1 base and J by 0 bases, and 10 bases separated the two germline ends. CDR3 DNA: TGCGCCAGCAGCTTGCTGAATCAGTACCAAGAGACCCAGTACTTC. It encodes CASSLLNQYQETQYF.

The chain combines TRBV5-4 with TRBJ1-1; TRBD1 might be the D (5 bases). From germline, CDR1 is SGHNT and CDR2 YYREEE (reference sequence). This CDR3 comprises 15 residues. Trimming took off 5 bases at V and 3 bases at J, with 17 bases between the two ends. The CDR3: CASRPFGGGYTEAFF. CDR3 nucleotides: TGTGCCAGCAGGCCTTTCGGGGGTGGGTACACTGAAGCTTTCTTT.

The table lists this clone with a count of one. The V call is TRBV29-1, the J call TRBJ1-1; 7 bases are shared with TRBD1. Per the germline V gene, CDR1 is SQVTM and CDR2 is ANQGSEA. The V segment lost 6 bases and the J segment 1 base; nucleotides outside the gene matches: 8. The CDR3 is made up of 14 amino acids. The CDR3 spells CSVQQGSGNTEAFF. In DNA, the CDR3 is TGCAGCGTACAACAGGGGTCGGGGAACACTGAAGCTTTCTTT.

The gene calls are TRBV7-6 and TRBJ1-5; TRBD1 matches 7 bases. V lost 2 bases and J lost 2; bases outside the gene matches: 3. The length of the CDR3 is 15 residues. Per germline, CDR1 SGHVS and CDR2 FNYEAQ. The DNA of the CDR3 is TGTGCCAGCAGCTTATCTCAGGGGGGCAATCAGCCCCAGCATTTT. Encoded protein: CASSLSQGGNQPQHF.

This chain uses TRBV13 with TRBJ2-1; tentatively, D is TRBD1 (5 bases). Between the trimmed V and J ends, which lost 2 bases and 2 bases, there was a span of 13 bases. Germline CDR1 is PRHDT and CDR2 is FYEKMQ (reference sequence). The CDR3 has 16 amino acids. CDR3 amino acids: CASSLSEMGPYNEQFF. In DNA form, the CDR3 reads TGTGCCAGCAGCTTATCAGAGATGGGGCCCTACAATGAGCAGTTCTTC.

This clone was counted only a few times. V and J are TRBV7-9 and TRBJ2-2; D gene uncertain. Per the germline V gene, CDR1 is SEHNR and CDR2 is FQNEAQ (reference sequence). CDR3 length: 13 residues. Trimming shortened V by 5 bases and J by 7 bases, and 11 bases separated the two germline ends. CDR3 region: CASSQTTNGELFF. The CDR3 DNA sequence: TGTGCCAGCAGCCAAACGACAAACGGGGAGCTGTTTTTT.

This chain joins TRBV6-5 and TRBJ2-1; D might be TRBD2 (6 bases). Germline CDR1 MNHEY, CDR2 SVGAGI. V lost 0 bases and J lost 0, with 9 bases in between. The CDR3 has 16 residues. CDR3 nucleotide sequence: TGTGCCAGCAGTTACTCAGGGCGGGGCTCCTACAATGAGCAGTTCTTC. Protein product: CASSYSGRGSYNEQFF.

The chain is built from TRBV14 and TRBJ1-4; TRBD1 might be the D (6 bases). Trimming took off 0 bases at V and 7 bases at J, with 9 bases between the two ends. CDR3 length: 14 amino acids. Germline CDR1 reads SGHDN; CDR2 reads FVKESK. CDR3 protein: CASSQEQGFEKLFF. CDR3 DNA sequence: TGTGCCAGCAGCCAAGAACAGGGTTTTGAAAAACTGTTTTTT. Drawing the rest from reference TRBV14 and TRBJ1-4, the complete variable domain is EAGVTQFPSHSVIEKGQTVTLRCDPISGHDNLYWYRRVMGKEIKFLLHFVKESKQDESGMPNNRFLAERTGGTYSTLKVQPAELEDSGVYFCASSQEQGFEKLFFGSGTQLSVL.

The rearrangement joins TRBV2 to TRBJ2-1, with D possibly TRBD1 on 6 matching bases. Germline lookup yields CDR1 SNHLY and CDR2 FYNNEI. Trimming removed 5 bases at V and 5 bases at J, with 19 bases between. This CDR3 is built from 16 residues. CDR3 coding DNA: TGTGCCAGCAGTCGCGACCCCCGGGACAATCACAATGAGCAGTTCTTC. Its translation: CASSRDPRDNHNEQFF.

The chain links TRBV9 to TRBJ1-2; TRBD1 matches 8 bases. The CDR3 spans 18 residues. The J segment lost 2 bases and the V segment lost 5 bases, leaving 17 bases of the junction unmatched. Germline values: CDR1 SGDLS, CDR2 YYNGEE. In DNA form, the CDR3 reads TGTGCCAGCAGTCTAGGCGGTTTGACAGGGGCTACGAACTATGGCTACACCTTC. It codes for CASSLGGLTGATNYGYTF.

V gene TRBV29-1 combines with J gene TRBJ2-7, with TRBD1 matching 8 bases. Germline trimming cut 6 bases from V and 4 bases from J; bases unmatched to any gene: 5. Germline V gene lookup returns CDR1 SQVTM and CDR2 ANQGSEA. The CDR3 consists of 12 residues. As DNA, the CDR3 is TGCAGCGTAGCAGGGGGCTTTTACGAGCAGTACTTC. It translates to CSVAGGFYEQYF.

This clone has more than one count but fewer than ten. The chain uses TRBV7-9 and TRBJ2-2, with 14 positions matching TRBD2. The germline CDR1 and CDR2 sequences are SEHNR and FQNEAQ (reference sequence). After removal of 4 bases from V and 3 bases from J, the junction contained 10 bases not matched to a gene. The CDR3 totals 19 residues. CDR3 nucleotides: TGTGCCAGCAGCTCCCCACAAAAGGGACTAGCGGGAGACACCGGGGAGCTGTTTTTT. This translates into CASSSPQKGLAGDTGELFF. Based on the CDR3 plus reference TRBV7-9 and TRBJ2-2, the full variable domain is DTGVSQNPRHKITKRGQNVTFRCDPISEHNRLYWYRQTLGQGPEFLTYFQNEAQLEKSRLLSDRFSAERPKGSFSTLEIQRTEQGDSAMYLCASSSPQKGLAGDTGELFFGEGSRLTVL.

This sequence joins TRBV30 and TRBJ1-1; D possibly corresponds to TRBD1 (5 bases). This CDR3 spans 11 amino acids. V shed 6 bases and J shed 5 bases, with 10 bases lying between them. Germline lookup yields CDR1 GTSNPN and CDR2 SVGIG (reference sequence). The CDR3 is CACGGRTEAFF. CDR3 nucleotide sequence: TGTGCCTGTGGGGGGAGAACTGAAGCTTTCTTT.

This clone showed up just a few times. The chain couples TRBV2 to TRBJ2-5; the match to TRBD1 covers 10 bases. The V segment lost 3 bases and the J segment 5 bases; nucleotides outside the gene matches: 9. The CDR3 spans 16 residues. Germline V gives CDR1 SNHLY, CDR2 FYNNEI. CDR3 sequence: CASSDPGDRGVETQYF. The CDR3 DNA is TGTGCCAGCAGTGATCCGGGGGACAGGGGTGTTGAGACCCAGTACTTC.

CDR3 region: CASSRGQGSEAFF. The CDR3 DNA is TGTGCCAGCAGCCGCGGACAGGGGTCGGAAGCTTTCTTT. The chain couples TRBV3-1 (or the pseudogene TRBV3-2) to TRBJ1-1; 9 bases are a match to TRBD1. J lost 8 bases, V lost 4 bases, and 5 bases had no gene match. Germline V gene sequence: CDR1 LGHDT, CDR2 YNNKEL (reference sequence). The CDR3 totals 13 residues.